A selection of T cell receptor beta chains follows, all from one sample in a study of cytomegalovirus exposure and HLA in healthy donors. Produced via immunoSEQ multiplex PCR; TCRdb's table is partial and in-frame only. This table has about 360,000 clones, around 86% appearing once. The sample comprised PBMCs. The receptors originated from a woman aged 18 to 35 in good health and CMV-seronegative. Each CDR3 is given with its conserved first and last residue. The order of the fields is J gene, clone size, CDR3 length, V gene, D gene, CDR3 DNA, CDR3 protein. The D gene is left open where the match is weak. Size is stated for part of the rows, as once, few or many counts, or as a class when the clone is expanded.

J gene: TRBJ2-7
clone size: .
CDR3 length: 12
V gene: TRBV28
D gene: .
CDR3 DNA: TGTGCCAGCAGAGACAGGCCCTACGAGCAGTACTTC
CDR3 protein: CASRDRPYEQYF

J gene: TRBJ1-2
clone size: .
CDR3 length: 15
V gene: TRBV18
D gene: .
CDR3 DNA: TGTGCCAGCTCACCCCAGGGAGGGGTACGCTATGGCTACACCTTC
CDR3 protein: CASSPQGGVRYGYTF

J gene: TRBJ1-1
clone size: .
CDR3 length: 14
V gene: TRBV15
D gene: .
CDR3 DNA: TGTGCCACCAGCAGAGATCAGGGGAGGGGGTTGTCTTTCTTT
CDR3 protein: CATSRDQGRGLSFF

J gene: TRBJ2-1
clone size: .
CDR3 length: 15
V gene: TRBV11-2
D gene: .
CDR3 DNA: TGTGCCAGCAGCTCCGGACAGGGAGGGTTCAATGAGCAGTTCTTC
CDR3 protein: CASSSGQGGFNEQFF

J gene: TRBJ2-7
clone size: .
CDR3 length: 15
V gene: TRBV5-6
D gene: TRBD1
CDR3 DNA: TGTGCCAGCAGCTTTAGGGGGACAGGGGTCCACGAGCAGTACTTC
CDR3 protein: CASSFRGTGVHEQYF

J gene: TRBJ1-2
clone size: .
CDR3 length: 17
V gene: TRBV2
D gene: .
CDR3 DNA: TGTGCCAGCAGTGAAGCGCGTCGGCCCACTGGGCACTATGGCTACACCTTC
CDR3 protein: CASSEARRPTGHYGYTF

J gene: TRBJ1-1
clone size: once
CDR3 length: 14
V gene: TRBV5-4
D gene: .
CDR3 DNA: TGTGCCAGCAGCTTGGTACAGGGAAACACTGAAGCTTTCTTT
CDR3 protein: CASSLVQGNTEAFF

J gene: TRBJ1-1
clone size: .
CDR3 length: 15
V gene: TRBV6-5
D gene: TRBD1
CDR3 DNA: TGTGCCAGCAGTTACGACAGGGGGCGAAACACTGAAGCTTTCTTT
CDR3 protein: CASSYDRGRNTEAFF

J gene: TRBJ1-1
clone size: once
CDR3 length: 14
V gene: TRBV13
D gene: .
CDR3 DNA: TGTGCCAGCCGTTACGGGAGGGGACGGACTGAAGCTTTCTTT
CDR3 protein: CASRYGRGRTEAFF

J gene: TRBJ2-7
clone size: .
CDR3 length: 13
V gene: TRBV30
D gene: TRBD1
CDR3 DNA: TGTGCCTGGACTGGGACAGGGGAACGCGAGCAGTACTTC
CDR3 protein: CAWTGTGEREQYF

J gene: TRBJ2-1
clone size: .
CDR3 length: 16
V gene: TRBV27
D gene: TRBD2
CDR3 DNA: TGTGCCAGCAGTCTCCGGACTAGCGGGAGTGTCCATGAGCAGTTCTTC
CDR3 protein: CASSLRTSGSVHEQFF

J gene: TRBJ2-3
clone size: few
CDR3 length: 15
V gene: TRBV28
D gene: .
CDR3 DNA: TGTGCCAGCTGCTCCCAGGGGACCCTCGCAGATACGCAGTATTTT
CDR3 protein: CASCSQGTLADTQYF

J gene: TRBJ1-3
clone size: .
CDR3 length: 14
V gene: TRBV28
D gene: .
CDR3 DNA: TGTGCCAGCACCAGAGGCGGAACAGGAAACACCATATATTTT
CDR3 protein: CASTRGGTGNTIYF

J gene: TRBJ1-2
clone size: .
CDR3 length: 13
V gene: TRBV30
D gene: .
CDR3 DNA: TGTGCCTGGAGACCACAGGGAAACTATGGCTACACCTTC
CDR3 protein: CAWRPQGNYGYTF

J gene: TRBJ1-2
clone size: .
CDR3 length: 15
V gene: TRBV7-9
D gene: .
CDR3 DNA: TGTGCCAGCAGCCCCGGGGGAGCCTGGAACTATGGCTACACCTTC
CDR3 protein: CASSPGGAWNYGYTF

J gene: TRBJ2-4
clone size: .
CDR3 length: 15
V gene: TRBV27
D gene: .
CDR3 DNA: TGTGCCAGCAGTTTGGCAGGGGTGGCCAAAAACATTCAGTACTTC
CDR3 protein: CASSLAGVAKNIQYF

J gene: TRBJ2-7
clone size: .
CDR3 length: 14
V gene: TRBV6-5
D gene: TRBD2
CDR3 DNA: TGTGCCAGCAGCTCCGGGACTAGCTTGCACGAGCAGTACTTC
CDR3 protein: CASSSGTSLHEQYF